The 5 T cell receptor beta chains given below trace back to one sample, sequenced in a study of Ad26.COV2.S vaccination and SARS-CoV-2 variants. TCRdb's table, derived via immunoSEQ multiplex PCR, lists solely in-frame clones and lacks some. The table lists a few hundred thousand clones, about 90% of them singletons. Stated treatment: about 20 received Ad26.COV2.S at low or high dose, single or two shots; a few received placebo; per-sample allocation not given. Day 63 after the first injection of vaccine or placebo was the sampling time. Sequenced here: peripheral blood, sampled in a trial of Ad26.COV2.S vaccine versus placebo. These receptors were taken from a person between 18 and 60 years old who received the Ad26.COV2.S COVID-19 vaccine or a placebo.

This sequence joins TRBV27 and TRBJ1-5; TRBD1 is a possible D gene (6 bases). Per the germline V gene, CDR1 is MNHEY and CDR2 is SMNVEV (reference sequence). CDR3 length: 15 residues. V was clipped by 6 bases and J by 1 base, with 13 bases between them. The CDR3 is CASRRTALSNQPQHF. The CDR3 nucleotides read TGTGCCAGCAGACGGACAGCACTAAGCAATCAGCCCCAGCATTTT.

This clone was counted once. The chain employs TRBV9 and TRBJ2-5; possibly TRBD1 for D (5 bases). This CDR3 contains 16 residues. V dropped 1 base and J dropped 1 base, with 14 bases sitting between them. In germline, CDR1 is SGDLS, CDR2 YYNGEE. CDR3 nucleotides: TGTGCCAGCAGCGTACGGCAGGGCTGGGGCCAAGAGACCCAGTACTTC. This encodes CASSVRQGWGQETQYF. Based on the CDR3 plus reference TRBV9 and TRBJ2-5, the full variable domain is DSGVTQTPKHLITATGQRVTLRCSPRSGDLSVYWYQQSLDQGLQFLIQYYNGEERAKGNILERFSAQQFPDLHSELNLSSLELGDSALYFCASSVRQGWGQETQYFGPGTRLLVL.

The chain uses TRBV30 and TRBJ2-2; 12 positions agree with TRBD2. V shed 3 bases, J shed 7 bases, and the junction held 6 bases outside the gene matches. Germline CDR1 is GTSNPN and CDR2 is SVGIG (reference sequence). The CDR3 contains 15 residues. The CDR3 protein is CAWRPSGGAGGELFF. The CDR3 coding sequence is TGTGCCTGGAGACCTAGCGGGGGGGCCGGCGGGGAGCTGTTTTTT.

The CDR3 bases are TGCGCCAGCAGCTTGACTAGCGGCATGGACGAGCAGTACTTC. It encodes CASSLTSGMDEQYF. This chain uses TRBV5-1 with TRBJ2-7; 8 bases agree with TRBD2. CDR3 length equals 14 residues. Per germline, CDR1 SGHRS and CDR2 YFSETQ. With 1 base clipped from V and 5 bases from J, the junction kept 5 bases outside the gene matches.

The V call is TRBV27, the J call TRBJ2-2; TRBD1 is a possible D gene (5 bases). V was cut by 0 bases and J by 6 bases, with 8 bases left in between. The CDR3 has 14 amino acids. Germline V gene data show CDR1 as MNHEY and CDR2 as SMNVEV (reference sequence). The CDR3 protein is CASSLSWTSGELFF. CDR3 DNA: TGTGCCAGCAGTTTATCGTGGACATCCGGGGAGCTGTTTTTT.